Presented here are 9 T cell receptor beta chains from one specimen sequenced in a study of Graves' ophthalmopathy and Graves' hyperthyroidism. RNA transcripts were the template, and TCR beta CDR3 regions were amplified from them. An opening RT-PCR round employed HTBI primers and preceded a second-round multiplex PCR. A single record per CDR3 protein comes from TCRdb applying MiXCR to the multiplex PCR reads. This table holds 620,000 or so distinct CDR3 sequences, 20% to 25% found once. The source material was peripheral blood. These receptors were obtained from a woman aged 18-29 years with stable Graves' hyperthyroidism. Some clones in this sample may be carry-over from other donors' samples.

This clonotype was recorded a few times. The CDR3 region has the DNA TGTGCCAGCAGCTGGGGGACCTTAAGGGAGCTGTTTTTT. Protein product: CASSWGTLRELFF. The chain employs TRBV13 and TRBJ2-2, with D perhaps TRBD1 or TRBD2 (5 bases each). Trimming cost V 4 bases and J 9 bases, with 12 bases left between them. Germline-derived CDR1 and CDR2 are PRHDT and FYEKMQ (reference sequence). The CDR3 spans 13 residues.

This clonotype was seen many times. The V and J genes are TRBV20-1 and TRBJ2-5; possible D gene TRBD2, 6 bases. V was cut by 6 bases and J by 1 base, with 12 bases left in between. CDR3 length equals 13 residues. Germline loops: CDR1 DFQATT, CDR2 SNEGSKA (reference sequence). The CDR3 bases are TGCAGTGCACGGGAGTGGAGCCAAGAGACCCAGTACTTC. This translates into CSAREWSQETQYF.

This clonotype has ten or more counts. The chain employs TRBV12-3 or TRBV12-4 and TRBJ1-2; D is ambiguous. The V and J ends lost 2 bases and 6 bases respectively, with 16 bases between them. The CDR3 extends over 15 amino acids. This CDR3 is CASSLIGRELDGYTF. Written as DNA, the CDR3 is TGTGCCAGCAGTTTAATTGGGCGGGAGTTAGATGGCTACACCTTC.

This clonotype was recorded at least ten times. The CDR3 DNA reads as TGCAGCGTTACCGGCACAGGGGGGAAACATGGCTACACCTTC. This sequence encodes CSVTGTGGKHGYTF. This chain connects TRBV29-1 to TRBJ1-2; the match to TRBD1 covers 8 bases. The V gene end was trimmed by 5 bases and the J gene end by 6 bases; junction bases not matched to a gene: 11. CDR1 is SQVTM, CDR2 ANQGSEA, per germline. The CDR3 length is 14 residues.

This clonotype has only a few counts. A much larger clone lies a single base off, so this may be a read error. This chain connects TRBV20-1 to TRBJ2-7; 12 bases fit TRBD2. Germline V lookup: CDR1 DFQATT, CDR2 SNEGSKA (reference sequence). The CDR3 is 15 residues long. J gave up 2 bases and V 6 bases, and 8 bases lay outside the gene matches. In nucleotides, the CDR3 is TGCAGTGCCAACGGGCGACTAGCGGGAGCCTACGAGCAGTACTTC. It codes for CSANGRLAGAYEQYF.

This clonotype was recorded many times. The V and J genes are TRBV15 and TRBJ2-7, with 7 bases that match TRBD1. Germline CDR1 is LNHNV and CDR2 is YYDKDF (reference sequence). The CDR3 contains 17 residues. Trimming took 0 bases from V and 5 from J; bases not matched to a gene: 13. The DNA of the CDR3 is TGTGCCACCAGCAGAGATCTGGTCGGCAGGGGGTTCGACGAGCAGTACTTC. The encoded protein is CATSRDLVGRGFDEQYF.

This clonotype was counted many times. The chain joins TRBV5-1 to TRBJ1-1; unclear D gene. The CDR3 consists of 13 residues. Germline V gives CDR1 SGHRS, CDR2 YFSETQ. Trimming removed 4 bases from V and 1 base from J, with 8 bases in between. The CDR3 reads CASSRPENTEAFF. DNA of the CDR3: TGCGCCAGCAGCCGCCCAGAGAACACTGAAGCTTTCTTT.

This clonotype has more than one count but fewer than ten. This chain joins TRBV24-1 and TRBJ1-1, with 8 nucleotides matching TRBD1. V was pared by 4 bases and J by 10 bases, with 10 bases of the junction left unmatched. This CDR3 has 14 amino acids. Germline loops: CDR1 KGHDR, CDR2 SFDVKD. CDR3 DNA: TGTGCCACCAGTGAAACTGGACAGGGCGGGGTAGCTTTCTTT. Protein product: CATSETGQGGVAFF.

The gene calls are TRBV4-1 and TRBJ2-7, with TRBD1 matching 9 bases. CDR1 and CDR2 from the germline V gene are MGHRA and YSYEKL. The length of the CDR3 is 16 residues. Unmatched junction bases numbered 7, after V lost 4 bases and J lost 0 bases. The CDR3 DNA reads as TGCGCCAGCAGCCCGGGGGGACAGGGCTCCTCCTACGAGCAGTACTTC. It is translated as CASSPGGQGSSYEQYF.